This is a list of T cell receptor beta chains from one sample in a study of cytomegalovirus exposure and HLA in healthy donors. TCRdb keeps only in-frame clones here, not all; method: immunoSEQ multiplex PCR. Of some 240,000 clones in the sample, less than 90% were seen once. Sequenced sample: PBMCs. The origin of the receptors is a young woman in good health and CMV-seronegative. CDR3s leave out the opening cysteine and the closing phenylalanine or tryptophan. The D gene is left open where the match is weak. Clone size is given for some rows only: seen once, a few or many times, or a class if the clone is expanded.

>TRBJ2-1|NA|NA|TRBV7-7
ASSLRAEGDEQF
>TRBJ2-1|NA|NA|TRBV5-1
ASSLAASFDEQF
>TRBJ2-7|NA|NA|TRBV19
ASNSPGDRGYEQY
>TRBJ1-2|TRBD1|NA|TRBV5-1
ASSLVAGTGVYGYT
>TRBJ2-3|NA|NA|TRBV15
ATSRDRGSDTQY
>TRBJ2-7|NA|NA|TRBV4-1
ASSQQGVDYEQY
>TRBJ2-7|TRBD1|NA|TRBV7-9
ASSASYSGTGSYEQY
>TRBJ2-3|NA|NA|TRBV6-1
ASRPRAGGPDTQY
>TRBJ1-1|NA|NA|TRBV5-6
ASSLLMNTEAF
>TRBJ2-7|TRBD2|NA|TRBV18
ASSPGSTGSGLAGEQY
>TRBJ1-3|TRBD1|NA|TRBV5-4
ASSKPTGDRNTIY
>TRBJ2-2|NA|NA|TRBV6-5
ASSYSGPANTGELF
>TRBJ2-7|TRBD1|NA|TRBV19
ASSIGQGPSYEQY
>TRBJ2-7|TRBD2|NA|TRBV5-1
ASSLGSSGRGNEQY
>TRBJ2-2|NA|NA|TRBV30
AWSRGTGELF
>TRBJ2-7|TRBD2|NA|TRBV23-1
ASSQETSGGIPCPYEQY
>TRBJ1-2|NA|few|TRBV6-5
ASTLGRGGGYT
>TRBJ1-2|NA|NA|TRBV10-3
AIRGDGVDYGYT
>TRBJ2-7|TRBD2|NA|TRBV27
ASSFGGASGRGEQY
>TRBJ2-7|NA|NA|TRBV2
AGGGGAYEQY
>TRBJ2-3|NA|NA|TRBV5-5
ASSIGTGGADTQY
>TRBJ1-5|NA|NA|TRBV7-8
ASSSGSNQPQH
>TRBJ1-3|NA|NA|TRBV9
ASSVAGTGNTIY
>TRBJ2-5|NA|NA|TRBV27
ASSPKGETQY
>TRBJ2-5|NA|NA|TRBV5-8
ASSRDRQETQY
>TRBJ2-5|NA|NA|TRBV18
ASSPPGETQY
>TRBJ2-3|NA|NA|TRBV4-1
ASSQETVSADTQY
>TRBJ1-2|TRBD1|many|TRBV27
ASSSLRQGAHYGYT
>TRBJ2-1|NA|NA|TRBV6-1
ASSEGGLGGVGRSGKEQF
>TRBJ2-1|TRBD2|NA|TRBV5-1
ASSPGTSGGVYNEQF
>TRBJ1-5|NA|NA|TRBV30
AWSVIGGENQPQH
>TRBJ1-3|NA|NA|TRBV15
ATSEGSGNTIY
>TRBJ1-1|NA|once|TRBV2
ASNRDIRTEAF
>TRBJ1-1|TRBD1|once|TRBV7-3
ASSLRGDSEAF
>TRBJ2-5|NA|NA|TRBV6-6
ASTSWDTMYQETQY
>TRBJ1-1|NA|NA|TRBV10-3
AITPDENTEAF
>TRBJ2-4|NA|once|TRBV27
ASSPQSGSQNIQY
>TRBJ2-7|NA|NA|TRBV30
AWSVLWGGYEQY
>TRBJ2-6|NA|NA|TRBV29-1
SVELPLGVSGANVLT
>TRBJ2-7|TRBD2|NA|TRBV2
ASRRLANEQY
>TRBJ2-1|NA|NA|TRBV5-4
ASSPPGGLGSYNEQF
>TRBJ2-5|NA|NA|TRBV6-5
ASSYSGIGTKTQY
>TRBJ1-6|NA|NA|TRBV4-1
ASSQGRQAGVVNSPLH
>TRBJ1-4|NA|once|TRBV27
ASSSDRPSTNEKLF
>TRBJ1-2|TRBD1|NA|TRBV18
ASSSDREVHGYT
>TRBJ1-2|TRBD1|NA|TRBV6-5
ASRRQGVRYGYT
>NA|TRBD2|NA|TRBV29-1
SVEDRTSYEQY
>TRBJ1-5|NA|NA|TRBV4-1
ASSQPDGSRQPQH
>TRBJ1-5|NA|few|TRBV27
ASSFRENSNQPQH
>TRBJ1-5|NA|NA|TRBV30
AWQSSRYSNQPQH
>TRBJ2-3|NA|NA|TRBV10-1
ASPEGTDTQY